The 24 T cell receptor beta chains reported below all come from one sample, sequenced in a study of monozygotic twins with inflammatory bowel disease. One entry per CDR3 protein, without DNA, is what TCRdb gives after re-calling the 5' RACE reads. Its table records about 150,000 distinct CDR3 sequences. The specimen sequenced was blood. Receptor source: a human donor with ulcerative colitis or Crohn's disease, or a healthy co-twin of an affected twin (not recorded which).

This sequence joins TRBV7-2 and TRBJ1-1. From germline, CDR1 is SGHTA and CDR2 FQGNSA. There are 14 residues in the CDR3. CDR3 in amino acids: CASSFLGYRTEAFF.

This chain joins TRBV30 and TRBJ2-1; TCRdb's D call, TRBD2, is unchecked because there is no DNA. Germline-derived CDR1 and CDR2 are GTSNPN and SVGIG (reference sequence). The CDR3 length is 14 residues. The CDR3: CALVPWREEDEQFF.

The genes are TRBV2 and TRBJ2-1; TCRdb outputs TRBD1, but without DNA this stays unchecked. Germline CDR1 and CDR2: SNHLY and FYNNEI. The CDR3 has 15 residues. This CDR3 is CASIPRDTHYNEQFF.

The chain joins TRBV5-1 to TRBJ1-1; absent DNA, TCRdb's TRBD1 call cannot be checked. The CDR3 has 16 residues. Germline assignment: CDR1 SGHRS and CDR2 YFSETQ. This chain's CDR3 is CASSLGTGWYSTEAFF.

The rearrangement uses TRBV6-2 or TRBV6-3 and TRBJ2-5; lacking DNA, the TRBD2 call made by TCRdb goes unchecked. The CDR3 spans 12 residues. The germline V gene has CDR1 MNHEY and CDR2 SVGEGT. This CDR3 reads CASSFPARTQYF.

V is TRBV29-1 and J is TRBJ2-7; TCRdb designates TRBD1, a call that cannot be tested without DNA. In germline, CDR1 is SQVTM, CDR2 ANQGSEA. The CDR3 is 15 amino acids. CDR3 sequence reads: CSVESGAGDNYEQYF.

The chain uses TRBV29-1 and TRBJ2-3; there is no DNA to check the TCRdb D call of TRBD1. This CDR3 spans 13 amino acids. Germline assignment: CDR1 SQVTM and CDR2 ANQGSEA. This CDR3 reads CSGRTGRIDTQYF.

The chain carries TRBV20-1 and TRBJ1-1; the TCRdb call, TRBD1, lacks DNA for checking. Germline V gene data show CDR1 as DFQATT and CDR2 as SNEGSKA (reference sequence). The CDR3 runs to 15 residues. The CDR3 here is CSALGTGAKNTEAFF.

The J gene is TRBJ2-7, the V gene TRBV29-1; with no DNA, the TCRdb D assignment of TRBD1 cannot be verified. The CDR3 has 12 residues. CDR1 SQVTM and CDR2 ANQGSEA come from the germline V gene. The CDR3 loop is CSAGGQGSEQYF.

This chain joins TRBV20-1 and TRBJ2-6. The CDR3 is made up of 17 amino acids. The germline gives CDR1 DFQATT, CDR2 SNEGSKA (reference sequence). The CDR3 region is CSARDIGTDSGANVLTF.

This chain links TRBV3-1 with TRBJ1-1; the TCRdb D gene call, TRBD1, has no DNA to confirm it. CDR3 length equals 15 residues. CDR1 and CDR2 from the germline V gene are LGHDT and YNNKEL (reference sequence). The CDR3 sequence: CASSQDWGTGAEAFF.

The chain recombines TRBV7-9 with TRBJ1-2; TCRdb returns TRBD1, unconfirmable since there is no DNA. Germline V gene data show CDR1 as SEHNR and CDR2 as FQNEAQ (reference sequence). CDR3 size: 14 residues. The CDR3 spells CASSLAGVPYGYTF.

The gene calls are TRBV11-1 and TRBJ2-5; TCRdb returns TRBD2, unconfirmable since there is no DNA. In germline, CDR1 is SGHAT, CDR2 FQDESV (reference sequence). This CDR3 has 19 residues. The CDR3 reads CASSTPAVASGNSQETQYF.

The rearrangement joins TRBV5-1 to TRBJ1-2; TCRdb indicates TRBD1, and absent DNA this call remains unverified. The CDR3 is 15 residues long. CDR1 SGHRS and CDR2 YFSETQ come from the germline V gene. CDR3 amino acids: CASSFAQRGNYGYTF.

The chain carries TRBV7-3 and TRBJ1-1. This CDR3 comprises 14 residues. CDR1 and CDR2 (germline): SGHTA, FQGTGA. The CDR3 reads CASSLSGPHVEAFF.

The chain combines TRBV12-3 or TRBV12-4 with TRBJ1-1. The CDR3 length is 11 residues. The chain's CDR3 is CASSLWGLAFF.

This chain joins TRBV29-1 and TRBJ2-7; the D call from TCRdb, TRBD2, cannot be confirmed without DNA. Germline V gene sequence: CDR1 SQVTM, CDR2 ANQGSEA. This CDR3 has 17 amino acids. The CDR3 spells CSVEGYGVRTSGYEQYF.

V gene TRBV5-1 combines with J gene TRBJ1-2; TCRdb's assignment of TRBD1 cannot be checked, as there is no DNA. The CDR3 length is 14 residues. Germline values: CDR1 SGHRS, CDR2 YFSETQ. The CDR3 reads CASSRTGDLYGYTF.

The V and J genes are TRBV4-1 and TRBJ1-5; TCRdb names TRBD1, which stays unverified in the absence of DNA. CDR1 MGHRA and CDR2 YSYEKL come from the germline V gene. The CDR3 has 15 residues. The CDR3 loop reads CASSQAGSGSRTQHF.

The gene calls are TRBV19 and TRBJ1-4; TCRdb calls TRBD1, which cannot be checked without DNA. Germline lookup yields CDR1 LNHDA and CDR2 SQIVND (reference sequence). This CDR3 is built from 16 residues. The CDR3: CASSLDRTGENEKLFF.

CDR3: CASSLPSGATGELFF. V is TRBV5-4 and J is TRBJ2-2; the TCRdb call, TRBD1, lacks DNA for checking. CDR3 length: 15 amino acids. The germline gives CDR1 SGHNT, CDR2 YYREEE (reference sequence).

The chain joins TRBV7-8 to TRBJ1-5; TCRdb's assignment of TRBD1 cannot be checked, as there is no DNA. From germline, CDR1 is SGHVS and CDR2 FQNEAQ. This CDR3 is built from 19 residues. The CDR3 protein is CASSLVGQGDSRSNQPQHF.

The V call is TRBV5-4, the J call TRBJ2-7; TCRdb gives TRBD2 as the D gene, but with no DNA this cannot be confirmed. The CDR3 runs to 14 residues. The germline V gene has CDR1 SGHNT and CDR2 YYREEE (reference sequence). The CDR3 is CASSLSLAAYEQYF.

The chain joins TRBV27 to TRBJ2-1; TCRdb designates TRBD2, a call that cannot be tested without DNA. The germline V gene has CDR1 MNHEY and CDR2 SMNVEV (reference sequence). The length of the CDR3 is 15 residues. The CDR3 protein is CASSLTSGYYNEQFF.